The present T cell receptor (beta chain) was sequenced within a study of blood T cells in healthy people across ages. Study conclusions and caveats: Higher diversity and more naive CD4+ cells were features of long-lived donors, compared to aged donors.

This clonotype has only a few counts. The antigen is not known. PCR was performed a second time for about 6 to 11 cycles using a sample-barcoded 5' primer and a J-beta primer mix. Each CDR3 protein gets one entry after TCRdb re-called the 5' RACE reads with MiXCR. This table holds about 630,000 distinct CDR3 sequences, approximately 21% found once. The receptor comes from a man between 70 and 80 years old in good health. Sample: blood.

The CDR3 bases are TGTGCCAGCAGCCCGAGGGACACACCGTCCTCCGGGGAGCTGTTTTTT. Encoded protein: CASSPRDTPSSGELFF. The chain links TRBV7-8 to TRBJ2-2; TRBD1 might be the D (6 bases). Trimming took 5 bases from V and 6 from J, leaving 19 bases between them. Germline CDR1 SGHVS, CDR2 FQNEAQ. CDR3 length equals 16 residues.